The 4 T cell receptor beta chains in this list originate from one sample, sequenced in a study of blood T cell repertoires in COVID-19. The protocol was immunoSEQ multiplex PCR, while the TCRdb copy is restricted to in-frame clones and leaves out a portion. The sample holds 250,000 to 350,000 clones, around 90% seen once. The material sequenced was PBMCs or T cells enriched from blood (not recorded which). These receptors were collected from a man aged 60 to 75 who had recovered from COVID-19.

This clone came up a few times. The V gene is TRBV4-3, the J gene TRBJ1-4; 7 nucleotides line up with TRBD1. The CDR3 loop spans 15 amino acids. V trimming: 0 bases; J trimming: 6 bases; junction bases outside the gene matches: 4. Per the germline V gene, CDR1 is LGHNA and CDR2 is YSLEER. The CDR3 region has the DNA TGCGCCAGCAGCCAAGAGGACAGGCCGCATGAAAAACTGTTTTTT. Its translation: CASSQEDRPHEKLFF.

The rearrangement links TRBV10-1 to TRBJ1-5; D is unresolved. The V end was cut by 2 bases, the J end by 0 bases, with 26 bases between. The CDR3 loop spans 21 amino acids. Germline CDR1 is WNHNN and CDR2 is SYGVQD (reference sequence). The CDR3 coding sequence is TGCGCCAGCAGTGAGCCTAAACCGGGGTCAAAGAGGCAGTCTAGCAATCAGCCCCAGCATTTT. Residues: CASSEPKPGSKRQSSNQPQHF.

This rearrangement joins TRBV18 to TRBJ1-3, with D possibly TRBD1 on 6 matching bases. Trimming removed 3 bases from V and 0 bases from J, with 15 bases in between. Germline CDR1 KGHSH, CDR2 LQKENI. This CDR3 has 17 amino acids. The CDR3 reads CASSPKGDTTSGNTIYF. The CDR3 DNA reads TGTGCCAGCTCACCCAAGGGGGATACGACCTCTGGAAACACCATATATTTT.

The chain is built from TRBV29-1 and TRBJ1-2; D is possibly TRBD1 (6 bases). The CDR3 has 13 amino acids. Germline V CDR1 and CDR2: SQVTM, ANQGSEA. Trimming took off 4 bases at V and 2 bases at J, with 11 bases between the two ends. CDR3 amino acids: CSVGGGRNYGYTF. The DNA for the CDR3 is TGCAGCGTTGGAGGGGGAAGGAACTATGGCTACACCTTC.